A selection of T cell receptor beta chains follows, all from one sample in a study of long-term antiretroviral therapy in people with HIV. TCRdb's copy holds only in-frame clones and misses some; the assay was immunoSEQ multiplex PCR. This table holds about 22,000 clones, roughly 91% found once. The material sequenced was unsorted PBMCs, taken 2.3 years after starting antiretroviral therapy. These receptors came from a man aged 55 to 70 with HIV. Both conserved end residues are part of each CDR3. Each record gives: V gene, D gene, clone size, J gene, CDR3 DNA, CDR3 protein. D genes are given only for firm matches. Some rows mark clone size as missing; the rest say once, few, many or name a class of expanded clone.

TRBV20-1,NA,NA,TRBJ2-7,TGCAGTGCCAATTATGCATACGAGCAGTACTTC,CSANYAYEQYF
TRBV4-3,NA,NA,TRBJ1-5,TGCGCCAGCAGCCCGTCCGGGCGACAGCCCCAGCATTTT,CASSPSGRQPQHF
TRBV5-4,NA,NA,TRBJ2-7,TGTGCCAGCAGCCCTGGATCCTACGAGCAGTACTTC,CASSPGSYEQYF
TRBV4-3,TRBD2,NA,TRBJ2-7,TGCGCCAGCAGCCATGTCAGCGGGACGTCATCCTACGAGCAGTACTTC,CASSHVSGTSSYEQYF
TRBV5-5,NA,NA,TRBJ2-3,TGTGCCAGCAGCTTCCGGGATCCCACAGATACGCAGTATTTT,CASSFRDPTDTQYF
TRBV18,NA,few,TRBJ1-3,TGTGCCAGCTCACCCCGACAGAGCTCTGGAAACACCATATATTTT,CASSPRQSSGNTIYF
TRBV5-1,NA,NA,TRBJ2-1,TGCGCCAGCGGTCAGGGGCAGGGAACCAATGAGCAGTTCTTC,CASGQGQGTNEQFF
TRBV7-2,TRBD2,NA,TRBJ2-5,TGTGCCAGCAGCTTACAAGCGGGATTGCAAGAGACCCAGTACTTC,CASSLQAGLQETQYF
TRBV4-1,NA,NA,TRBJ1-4,TGCGCCAGCAGCCAGGGAACCCGGGGGAGCGTATCTAATGAAAAACTGTTTTTT,CASSQGTRGSVSNEKLFF
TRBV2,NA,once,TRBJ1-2,TGTGCCAGCAGTGATGAGGGACCTGGCTACACCTTC,CASSDEGPGYTF
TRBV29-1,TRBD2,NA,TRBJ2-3,TGCAGCGTTTGTCCTAGCGGGATAGATACGCAGTATTTT,CSVCPSGIDTQYF
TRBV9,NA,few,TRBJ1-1,TGTGCCAGCAGCCCTGGCGGGGTTGAGGCTTTCTTT,CASSPGGVEAFF
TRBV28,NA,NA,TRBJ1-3,TGTGCCAGCATAAAGGGGGCTGGAAACACCATATATTTT,CASIKGAGNTIYF
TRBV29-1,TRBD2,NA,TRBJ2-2,TGCAGCGTTGAAGGCCTAGCGGGAGGGCCCACCGGGGAGCTGTTTTTT,CSVEGLAGGPTGELFF
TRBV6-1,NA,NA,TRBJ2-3,TGTGCCAGCACCATCGGGGACCCCACAGATACGCAGTATTTT,CASTIGDPTDTQYF
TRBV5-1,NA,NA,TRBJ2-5,TGCGCCAGCAGCTTCGGAGTAGGGGAGACCCAGTACTTC,CASSFGVGETQYF
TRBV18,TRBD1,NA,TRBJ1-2,TGTGCCAGCTCACCCGGGACAGACTTACTCTATGGCTACACCTTC,CASSPGTDLLYGYTF
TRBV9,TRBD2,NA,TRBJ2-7,TGTGCCAGCAGCCTATCGGGGGGGGAAGACTACGAGCAGTACTTC,CASSLSGGEDYEQYF
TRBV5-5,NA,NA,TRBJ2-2,TGTGCCAGCAGCCCATACAGGACAGCCGAGGAGCTGTTTTTT,CASSPYRTAEELFF
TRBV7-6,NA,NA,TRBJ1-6,TGTGCCAGCAGCCAACGTTCAGGGGACTATAATTCACCCCTCCACTTT,CASSQRSGDYNSPLHF